A single sample gave rise to the 22 T cell receptor beta chains below, sequenced in a study of response to subunit inactivated influenza vaccine. MiXCR, applied by TCRdb to the RT-PCR reads, yields one record per CDR3 protein. The sample carries 500,000 to 600,000 distinct CDR3 sequences, around 11% recorded once. These data were likewise used in another study, on T cells expressing NK-cell markers. From that report: Making the TCR beta cDNA relied on 5'RACE template switching with UMIs.

Here the sequenced sample was PBMCs from blood, taken on the day of vaccination. The receptor source for this set is a man in his fifties or sixties who received an inactivated influenza vaccine.

The table lists this clonotype with a few counts. V and J are TRBV28 and TRBJ2-7; a weak D match, TRBD2 (5 bases). This CDR3 region has 12 residues. Trimming left V 8 bases short and J 4 bases short, with 12 bases between. Germline V gene sequence: CDR1 MDHEN, CDR2 SYDVKM. This CDR3 is CASRSGGYEQYF. CDR3 bases: TGTGCCAGCCGATCTGGAGGTTACGAGCAGTACTTC.

This clonotype was counted only a few times. This chain connects TRBV9 to TRBJ2-3, with 7 bases fitting TRBD2. The CDR3 length is 14 residues. Germline loops: CDR1 SGDLS, CDR2 YYNGEE. The V and J ends lost 4 bases and 6 bases, in that order; junction bases with no gene match: 8. CDR3 sequence reads: CASSPSGDRDTQYF. The CDR3 DNA reads as TGTGCCAGCAGCCCTAGCGGCGACCGGGATACGCAGTATTTT. Looking up the rest from reference TRBV9 and TRBJ2-3 gives the full variable domain: DSGVTQTPKHLITATGQRVTLRCSPRSGDLSVYWYQQSLDQGLQFLIQYYNGEERAKGNILERFSAQQFPDLHSELNLSSLELGDSALYFCASSPSGDRDTQYFGPGTRLTVL.

The chain carries TRBV4-3 and TRBJ2-1; D may be TRBD2 (6 bases). CDR1 and CDR2 (germline): LGHNA, YSLEER. V lost 0 bases to trimming and J lost 4 bases, with 13 bases between them. The CDR3 runs to 16 residues. The CDR3 reads CASSQDVRDSYNEQFF. CDR3 sequence (DNA): TGCGCCAGCAGCCAAGATGTGAGGGACTCGTACAATGAGCAGTTCTTC.

The rearrangement links TRBV2 to TRBJ1-1; 7 positions agree with TRBD1. The CDR3 has 15 amino acids. The V gene's germline CDR1 is SNHLY and CDR2 FYNNEI. The J segment lost 0 bases and the V segment lost 8 bases, leaving 9 bases of the junction unmatched. CDR3 amino acids: CASGGTATMNTEAFF. As DNA, the CDR3 is TGTGCCAGCGGCGGGACAGCTACCATGAACACTGAAGCTTTCTTT.

At least ten counts were recorded for this clonotype. For the CDR3, the DNA is TGTGCCAGCAGTTTACTGGGGAACTCCTACGAGCAGTACTTC. Its translation is CASSLLGNSYEQYF. The chain links TRBV12-3 or TRBV12-4 to TRBJ2-7, with no clear D. The CDR3 is made up of 14 amino acids. Between the trimmed V and J ends, which lost 2 bases and 0 bases, there was a span of 8 bases.

This clonotype was observed at least ten times. This sequence joins TRBV7-2 and TRBJ2-1, with 9 positions matching TRBD2. The CDR3 is 14 residues long. Germline CDR1 and CDR2: SGHTA and FQGNSA. The ends lost 5 bases at V and 8 bases at J; junction bases unmatched: 7. CDR3 DNA sequence: TGTGCCAGCAGCCGGACGACTAGCGGTTATGAGCAGTTCTTC. Encoded protein: CASSRTTSGYEQFF.

This clonotype occurred a few times. The gene calls are TRBV29-1 and TRBJ1-1; D may be TRBD1 (6 bases). The CDR3 runs 17 residues. The germline gives CDR1 SQVTM, CDR2 ANQGSEA. Trimming took off 4 bases at V and 1 base at J, with 22 bases between the two ends. CDR3 nucleotides: TGCAGCGTTGTATGGGGGGCCACTCTCAGGAAGAACACTGAAGCTTTCTTT. Protein: CSVVWGATLRKNTEAFF.

This clonotype turned up a few times. V and J are TRBV7-2 and TRBJ2-2; 8 bases agree with TRBD2. Germline V gives CDR1 SGHTA, CDR2 FQGNSA. V dropped 5 bases and J dropped 7; count of bases not matched to a gene: 9. CDR3 length: 15 amino acids. CDR3 in amino acids: CASSVRGGPNGELFF. The CDR3 nucleotides are TGTGCCAGCAGCGTACGGGGGGGCCCGAACGGGGAGCTGTTTTTT.

This clonotype has a handful of counts. This chain links TRBV5-1 with TRBJ2-1; 16 nucleotides line up with TRBD2. This CDR3 has 15 amino acids. The germline V gene has CDR1 SGHRS and CDR2 YFSETQ. Trimming at V came to 4 bases and at J to 10 bases, leaving 5 bases not matched to a gene. CDR3 coding DNA: TGCGCCAGCAGCGGGACTAGCGGGAGGGCCAAAGAGCAGTTCTTC. Protein product: CASSGTSGRAKEQFF.

In this sample, this clonotype turned up many times. This chain joins TRBV10-3 and TRBJ2-2; D is unclear. The CDR3 loop spans 13 amino acids. CDR1 ENHRY and CDR2 SYGVKD come from the germline V gene. Trimming left V 8 bases short and J 7 bases short, with 14 bases between. DNA for the CDR3: TGTGCCATCCCGGGCGGTAGAGGCGGGGAGCTGTTTTTT. Protein: CAIPGGRGGELFF.

This clonotype was seen a few times. The chain has TRBV9 and TRBJ2-1; 10 positions agree with TRBD2. The germline V gene has CDR1 SGDLS and CDR2 YYNGEE. The trim removed 4 bases at V and 8 bases at J, leaving 12 bases unmatched. CDR3 length: 16 amino acids. The CDR3 DNA follows: TGTGCCAGCAGCCCGGGGGGCAGCGGGAGGGTCGATGAGCAGTTCTTC. Translating gives CASSPGGSGRVDEQFF.

There are a few counts of this clonotype. The rearrangement joins TRBV20-1 to TRBJ1-2, with D perhaps TRBD1 (5 bases). V was cut by 5 bases and J by 8 bases, with 18 bases left in between. This CDR3 is 13 amino acids long. Germline loops: CDR1 DFQATT, CDR2 SNEGSKA (reference sequence). In nucleotides, the CDR3 is TGCAGTGCTTCGAGGCCTGAACGGGACGGCTACACCTTC. Amino acid sequence: CSASRPERDGYTF.

This clonotype was seen only a few times. This CDR3 is CASSFPRSYNEQFF. CDR3 DNA: TGTGCCAGCAGTTTCCCGAGGTCGTACAATGAGCAGTTCTTC. The chain is built from TRBV28 and TRBJ2-1; D gene uncertain. There are 14 residues in the CDR3. Trimming removed 3 bases from V and 4 bases from J, with 10 bases in between. The germline V gene encodes CDR1 MDHEN and CDR2 SYDVKM.

The rearrangement links TRBV5-1 to TRBJ2-1; D could derive from TRBD1 or TRBD2 (5 bases each). V lost 1 base, J lost 4 bases, and 12 bases lay in between. Germline V gene data show CDR1 as SGHRS and CDR2 as YFSETQ. This CDR3 contains 15 residues. CDR3 coding DNA: TGCGCCAGCAGCTTGCAGGGAGCAGAATACAATGAGCAGTTCTTC. This codes for CASSLQGAEYNEQFF.

This chain connects TRBV19 to TRBJ2-7; unclear D gene. Germline assignment: CDR1 LNHDA and CDR2 SQIVND (reference sequence). Trimming shortened V by 3 bases and J by 2 bases, and 8 bases separated the two germline ends. CDR3 length: 13 amino acids. The CDR3 coding sequence is TGTGCCAGTAGTATGGCGCTAGCCTACGAGCAGTACTTC. This codes for CASSMALAYEQYF. The full variable domain, rest sourced from reference TRBV19 and TRBJ2-7, is DGGITQSPKYLFRKEGQNVTLSCEQNLNHDAMYWYRQDPGQGLRLIYYSQIVNDFQKGDIAEGYSVSREKKESFPLTVTSAQKNPTAFYLCASSMALAYEQYFGPGTRLTVT.

The V and J genes are TRBV2 and TRBJ2-2; D is perhaps TRBD2 (5 bases). Trimming took 9 bases from V and 6 from J, leaving 11 bases between them. In germline, CDR1 is SNHLY, CDR2 FYNNEI. The CDR3 sequence is 12 residues long. The CDR3 reads CASGEPPGELFF. In nucleotides, the CDR3 is TGTGCCAGTGGGGAGCCCCCCGGGGAGCTGTTTTTT.

The sample holds a few counts of this clonotype. The V and J genes are TRBV6-5 and TRBJ1-2, with 12 bases matching TRBD1. The ends lost 5 bases at V and 6 bases at J; junction bases unmatched: 7. Germline assignment: CDR1 MNHEY and CDR2 SVGAGI. The CDR3 sequence is 15 residues long. CDR3 in DNA: TGTGCCAGCAGTACTCCCGGGACAGGGGGCGATGGCTACACCTTC. Amino acid sequence: CASSTPGTGGDGYTF.

V and J are TRBV5-1 and TRBJ1-4, with D unresolved. The germline V and J ends were trimmed by 0 bases and 5 bases, with 17 bases remaining between them. Germline CDR1 is SGHRS and CDR2 is YFSETQ. The CDR3 covers 17 residues. CDR3 DNA sequence: TGCGCCAGCAGCTTGGGAATAAACTGGAGAGGGAATGAAAAACTGTTTTTT. This gives the protein CASSLGINWRGNEKLFF.

This clonotype has a handful of counts. V gene TRBV6-5 combines with J gene TRBJ2-1; TRBD2 matches at 7 bases. The length of the CDR3 is 17 residues. Unmatched junction bases numbered 15, after V lost 5 bases and J lost 5 bases. Per the germline V gene, CDR1 is MNHEY and CDR2 is SVGAGI. The CDR3 spells CASSNTGGSRKNNEQFF. CDR3 DNA: TGTGCCAGCAGTAACACCGGGGGGTCCCGCAAAAACAATGAGCAGTTCTTC.

This clonotype was recorded a few times. Here the CDR3 reads CASHGTTGSIYEQYF. CDR3 nucleotide sequence: TGTGCCAGCCATGGAACGACAGGGAGTATCTACGAGCAGTACTTC. The chain uses TRBV27 and TRBJ2-7; 7 positions match TRBD1. V trimming: 8 bases; J trimming: 3 bases; junction bases outside the gene matches: 13. This CDR3 has 15 residues. CDR1 is MNHEY, CDR2 SMNVEV, per germline (reference sequence).

The CDR3 DNA sequence: TGTGCCAGCAGCCAAGACGGGGAAGCCTCCTATAATTCACCCCTCCACTTT. It codes for CASSQDGEASYNSPLHF. The chain is built from TRBV4-2 and TRBJ1-6; no clear D. Trimming left V 0 bases short and J 0 bases short, with 9 bases between. CDR1 is LGHNA, CDR2 YNFKEQ, per germline. The CDR3 sequence is 17 residues long.

A note on this clonotype: Relative to the germline gene, one junction end is altered; a read error may explain this. V usage is TRBV3-1 and J usage is TRBJ2-3; weak D call: TRBD2 (7 bases). This CDR3 contains 14 residues. The V gene's germline CDR1 is LGHDT and CDR2 YNNKEL (reference sequence). The CDR3 spells CTSSRGAGIDTQYF. DNA for the CDR3: TGTACCAGCAGCCGGGGGGCCGGGATAGATACGCAGTATTTT.